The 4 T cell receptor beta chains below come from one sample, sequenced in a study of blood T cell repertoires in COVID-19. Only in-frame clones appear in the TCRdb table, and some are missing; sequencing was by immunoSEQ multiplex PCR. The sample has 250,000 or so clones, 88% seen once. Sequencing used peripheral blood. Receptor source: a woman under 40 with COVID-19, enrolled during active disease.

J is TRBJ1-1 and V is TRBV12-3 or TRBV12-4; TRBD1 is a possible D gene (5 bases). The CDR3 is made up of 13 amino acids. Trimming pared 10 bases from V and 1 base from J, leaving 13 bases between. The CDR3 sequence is CATTVRENTEAFF. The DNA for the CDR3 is TGTGCCACCACGGTCAGGGAGAACACTGAAGCTTTCTTT.

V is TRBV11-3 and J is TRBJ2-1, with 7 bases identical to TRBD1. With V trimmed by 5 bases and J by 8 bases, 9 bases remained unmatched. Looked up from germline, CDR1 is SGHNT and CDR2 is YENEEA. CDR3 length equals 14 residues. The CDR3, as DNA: TGTGCCAGCAGCCGACCCGACAGGGCCGATGAGCAGTTCTTC. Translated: CASSRPDRADEQFF.

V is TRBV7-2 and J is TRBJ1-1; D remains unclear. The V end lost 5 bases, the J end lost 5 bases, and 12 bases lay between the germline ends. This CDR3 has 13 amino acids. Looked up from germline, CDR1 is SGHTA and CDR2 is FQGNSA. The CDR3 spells CASSNGFRTEAFF. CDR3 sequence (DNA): TGTGCCAGCAGCAACGGGTTTAGGACTGAAGCTTTCTTT.

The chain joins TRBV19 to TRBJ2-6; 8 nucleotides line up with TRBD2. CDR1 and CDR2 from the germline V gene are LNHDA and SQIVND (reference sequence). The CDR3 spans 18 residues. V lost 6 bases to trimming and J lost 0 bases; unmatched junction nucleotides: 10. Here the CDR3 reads CASREVGTRYSGANVLTF. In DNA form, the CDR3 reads TGTGCCAGTAGAGAAGTCGGGACTAGATACTCTGGGGCCAACGTCCTGACTTTC. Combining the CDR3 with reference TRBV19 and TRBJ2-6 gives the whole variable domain DGGITQSPKYLFRKEGQNVTLSCEQNLNHDAMYWYRQDPGQGLRLIYYSQIVNDFQKGDIAEGYSVSREKKESFPLTVTSAQKNPTAFYLCASREVGTRYSGANVLTFGAGSRLTVL.